Shown below are 13 T cell receptor beta chains from a single sample sequenced in a study of cytomegalovirus exposure and HLA in healthy donors. Researchers ran the PCR with 60 Vbeta and 13 Jbeta primers. Clones were sequenced by immunoSEQ multiplex PCR, and TCRdb holds only the in-frame ones, with some missing. Its table lists 130,000 to 150,000 clones. Sample: PBMCs. These receptors all come from a woman in her forties or fifties in good health and CMV-seronegative.

V gene TRBV6-5 combines with J gene TRBJ2-7; D unresolved. Germline V gene lookup returns CDR1 MNHEY and CDR2 SVGAGI. V lost 4 bases and J lost 5, with 6 bases in between. The CDR3 loop spans 11 amino acids. The CDR3 DNA is TGTGCCAGCAGTTGGCTCCACGAGCAGTACTTC. It specifies CASSWLHEQYF.

The chain recombines TRBV7-2 with TRBJ2-1; a weak D match, TRBD2 (6 bases). Germline CDR1 is SGHTA and CDR2 is FQGNSA. Trimming took off 4 bases at V and 4 bases at J, with 17 bases between the two ends. The CDR3 has 16 residues. The CDR3 region is CASSSRGERVYNEQFF. The CDR3 DNA reads as TGTGCCAGCAGCTCCCGCGGGGAGCGGGTTTACAATGAGCAGTTCTTC.

The chain links TRBV6-6 to TRBJ1-5; 8 positions match TRBD1. CDR1 and CDR2 (germline): MNHNY, SVGAGI (reference sequence). With V trimmed by 5 bases and J by 6 bases, 9 bases remained unmatched. This CDR3 is built from 15 residues. CDR3 in DNA: TGTGCCAGCAGTCTCGGGACAGGAGAGAGTCAGCCCCAGCATTTT. Translating gives CASSLGTGESQPQHF.

The chain has TRBV5-6 and TRBJ2-3; 7 nucleotides agree with TRBD1. Germline V gives CDR1 SGHDT, CDR2 YYEEEE. V gave up 0 bases and J gave up 4 bases; unmatched junction bases: 8. The CDR3 loop spans 16 amino acids. The CDR3 sequence is CASSLGDRPRADTQYF. For the CDR3, the DNA is TGTGCCAGCAGCTTGGGGGACAGACCAAGGGCAGATACGCAGTATTTT.

The rearrangement joins TRBV19 to TRBJ2-7; TRBD1 matches 9 bases. V dropped 3 bases and J dropped 3; count of bases not matched to a gene: 6. The CDR3 runs to 15 residues. From germline, CDR1 is LNHDA and CDR2 SQIVND (reference sequence). For the CDR3, the DNA is TGTGCCAGTAGTATCTCAAGGGGACAGGGCTACGAGCAGTACTTC. Amino acids: CASSISRGQGYEQYF.

Points on this clone: The identical CDR3 is also encoded by other nucleotide sequences in the sample. This chain uses TRBV5-1 with TRBJ2-3; D is unclear. Germline CDR1 and CDR2: SGHRS and YFSETQ. The CDR3 is made up of 14 amino acids. V shed 0 bases and J shed 3 bases, with 8 bases lying between them. CDR3 DNA: TGCGCCAGCAGCTTGGGAGGCCTGACAGATACGCAGTATTTT. This encodes CASSLGGLTDTQYF.

The genes are TRBV27 and TRBJ1-5, with TRBD1 matching over 11 bases. V lost 2 bases and J lost 0; bases outside the gene matches: 12. Germline values: CDR1 MNHEY, CDR2 SMNVEV (reference sequence). This CDR3 has 20 residues. The CDR3 DNA follows: TGTGCCAGCAGTTTAACCCCCCGGGACAGGGGGAGATCTAGCAATCAGCCCCAGCATTTT. Amino acid sequence: CASSLTPRDRGRSSNQPQHF.

The chain is built from TRBV5-6 and TRBJ2-7, with 9 nucleotides matching TRBD2. The CDR3 totals 16 residues. V lost 2 bases, J lost 7 bases, and 13 bases stayed unmatched. CDR1 is SGHDT and CDR2 is YYEEEE in the germline V gene. Here the CDR3 reads CASSFGVGLAGMEQYF. The CDR3 DNA reads as TGTGCCAGCAGCTTTGGCGTAGGGCTAGCGGGGATGGAGCAGTACTTC.

The rearrangement joins TRBV6-1 to TRBJ1-2, with TRBD1 identical over 7 bases. This CDR3 comprises 14 residues. Per the germline V gene, CDR1 is MNHNS and CDR2 is SASEGT. Germline trimming cut 6 bases from V and 7 bases from J; bases unmatched to any gene: 11. The CDR3: CASSHPGQATGYTF. CDR3 in DNA: TGTGCCAGCAGCCACCCTGGACAGGCGACTGGCTACACCTTC.

This chain connects TRBV6-6 to TRBJ1-1; 7 bases align to TRBD1. CDR1 MNHNY and CDR2 SVGAGI come from the germline V gene (reference sequence). The trim removed 2 bases at V and 7 bases at J, leaving 7 bases unmatched. The CDR3 sequence is 14 residues long. The CDR3 loop is CASSYRGLLSEAFF. In nucleotides, the CDR3 is TGTGCCAGCAGTTACAGGGGGCTACTCAGTGAAGCTTTCTTT.

The rearrangement uses TRBV5-1 and TRBJ1-6, with D possibly being TRBD1 (5 bases). Germline CDR1 reads SGHRS; CDR2 reads YFSETQ. The CDR3 extends over 15 amino acids. V lost 4 bases and J 6 bases, leaving 14 bases between the germline ends. CDR3 nucleotide sequence: TGCGCCAGCAGCCCGGCAGGCAGGGCTAATTCACCCCTCCACTTT. Amino acid sequence: CASSPAGRANSPLHF.

This rearrangement joins TRBV10-2 to TRBJ2-1; 13 bases line up with TRBD2. CDR1 and CDR2 (germline): WSHSY, SAAADI. This CDR3 comprises 15 residues. Unmatched junction bases numbered 11, after V lost 8 bases and J lost 10 bases. As DNA, the CDR3 is TGCGCCAGCTTTACTACCGGGACTAGCGGGAAAGAGCAGTTCTTC. Its protein product is CASFTTGTSGKEQFF.

The chain has TRBV6-1 and TRBJ1-5; a weak D match, TRBD1 (6 bases). CDR1 and CDR2 (germline): MNHNS, SASEGT. Trimming removed 7 bases at V and 4 bases at J, with 17 bases between. This CDR3 contains 15 residues. CDR3 protein: CASTPTGGGNQPQHF. The CDR3 bases are TGTGCCAGCACACCGACAGGAGGCGGAAATCAGCCCCAGCATTTT.